Below are 20 T cell receptor beta chains sequenced from a single sample in a study of T cell repertoires in cytomegalovirus infection (dated by TCRdb to between 2019 and 2020). Their cognate antigens are unknown. What this sample's treatment or condition label stands for: in vitro stimulation with specific CMV peptide epitopes to enrich CMV-specific T cells. The data were produced on an Illumina HiSeq 1500. TCRdb's own reprocessing of the public reads used fastp at Q25 and MiXCR and kept productive beta chains. A single entry per CDR3 protein holds the most common genes and DNA from its merged rows. The sample table holds about half a million distinct CDR3 sequences, of which around 35% were seen once. The ten most abundant clones make up around a sixth of the sample. This material consisted of cultured PBMCs, taken from culture after CMV antigen stimulation. The source is a human donor in good health (CMV status not recorded). Some clones in this sample may be carry-over from other donors' samples.

This chain links TRBV5-5 with TRBJ2-1; TRBD2 is a possible D gene (6 bases). Germline assignment: CDR1 SGHKS and CDR2 YYEKEE (reference sequence). Trimming took off 0 bases at V and 8 bases at J, with 21 bases between the two ends. The CDR3 runs 17 residues. CDR3 sequence: CASSLVTGTRPSDEQFF. For the CDR3, the DNA is TGTGCCAGCAGCTTGGTCACGGGGACTCGGCCGTCTGATGAGCAGTTCTTC.

There are many counts of this clonotype. The genes are TRBV7-2 and TRBJ1-2; 7 nucleotides agree with TRBD1. Germline V lookup: CDR1 SGHTA, CDR2 FQGNSA. CDR3 length: 14 amino acids. V was pared by 3 bases and J by 7 bases, with 8 bases of the junction left unmatched. The DNA of the CDR3 is TGTGCCAGCAGCTTCAGACAGGGAAGGGGTGGCTACACCTTC. This codes for CASSFRQGRGGYTF.

The chain employs TRBV30 and TRBJ1-5; tentative D call: TRBD1 (5 bases). Deletions cut 5 bases from V and 1 base from J, with 9 bases between. The CDR3 is 13 residues long. The germline V gene encodes CDR1 GTSNPN and CDR2 SVGIG (reference sequence). The CDR3 region has the DNA TGTGCCTGGGGGGCTGGGAGCAATCAGCCCCAGCATTTT. Translated: CAWGAGSNQPQHF.

This clonotype was seen a handful of times. The chain employs TRBV7-2 and TRBJ2-1, with 8 bases fitting TRBD1. Trimming cost V 3 bases and J 4 bases; bases outside gene matches: 5. This CDR3 region has 15 residues. Germline CDR1 and CDR2: SGHTA and FQGNSA. CDR3 residues: CASSFDRGEYNEQFF. For the CDR3, the DNA is TGTGCCAGCAGCTTCGACAGGGGCGAATACAATGAGCAGTTCTTC.

This clonotype was recorded only once. This sequence joins TRBV29-1 and TRBJ2-3, with TRBD2 identical over 10 bases. Per the germline V gene, CDR1 is SQVTM and CDR2 is ANQGSEA. The CDR3 consists of 16 residues. J gave up 1 base and V 6 bases, and 10 bases lay outside the gene matches. CDR3 region: CSVASGRWGGTDTQYF. The CDR3, as DNA: TGCAGCGTGGCTAGCGGGAGATGGGGGGGCACAGATACGCAGTATTTT.

CDR3: CASSYSSMGQGDTEAFF. CDR3 bases: TGTGCCAGCAGTTACTCGAGTATGGGCCAGGGTGACACTGAAGCTTTCTTT. The chain links TRBV6-5 to TRBJ1-1; TRBD1 is a possible D gene (5 bases). Trimming shortened V by 0 bases and J by 3 bases, and 17 bases separated the two germline ends. The germline V gene has CDR1 MNHEY and CDR2 SVGAGI. The CDR3 has 17 residues.

This clonotype was detected a few times. V gene TRBV7-2 combines with J gene TRBJ2-5; D is possibly TRBD1 (6 bases). In germline, CDR1 is SGHTA, CDR2 FQGNSA. V lost 6 bases to trimming and J lost 2 bases, with 13 bases between them. The CDR3 spans 14 residues. The CDR3 sequence is CASRHTGSQETQYF. The CDR3 DNA sequence: TGTGCCAGCAGACACACAGGGAGTCAAGAGACCCAGTACTTC.

This clonotype appeared a single time. The chain is built from TRBV6-6 and TRBJ1-5; D may be TRBD1 (5 bases). CDR1 MNHNY and CDR2 SVGAGI come from the germline V gene (reference sequence). The CDR3 has 14 residues. V was trimmed by 2 bases and J by 3 bases, leaving 8 bases between them. CDR3 protein: CASSYDSPNQPQHF. Here the CDR3 DNA reads TGTGCCAGCAGTTACGACAGCCCCAATCAGCCCCAGCATTTT.

This clonotype was recorded many times. V usage is TRBV12-3 or TRBV12-4 and J usage is TRBJ2-1, with 8 bases identical to TRBD2. The ends lost 2 bases at V and 2 bases at J; junction bases unmatched: 2. This CDR3 has 15 amino acids. The CDR3 nucleotides read TGTGCCAGCAGTTTAACGACTAGCGCCTACAATGAGCAGTTCTTC. Its protein product is CASSLTTSAYNEQFF.

The chain has TRBV4-1 and TRBJ1-6; D is ambiguous. The ends were cut back, 1 base at V and 10 bases at J, with 17 bases in the middle. This CDR3 is built from 16 residues. CDR1 is MGHRA and CDR2 is YSYEKL in the germline V gene. The CDR3 DNA follows: TGCGCCAGCAGCCAAGCTAGGCAGGCCGTGGGATCACCCCTCCACTTT. Its translation is CASSQARQAVGSPLHF.

This chain joins TRBV28 and TRBJ1-5; D gene ambiguous. Germline V gives CDR1 MDHEN, CDR2 SYDVKM. This CDR3 comprises 16 residues. The V gene lost 11 bases and the J gene lost 4 bases, with 24 bases spanning the gap. CDR3 bases: TGTGCCGCCCTCCCTCCGAGCATGGGAGAAAATCAGCCCCAGCATTTT. It encodes CAALPPSMGENQPQHF.

This clonotype was counted a few times. The rearrangement links TRBV28 to TRBJ1-1; D is undetermined. V lost 1 base and J lost 7, with 7 bases in between. The germline CDR1 and CDR2 sequences are MDHEN and SYDVKM. This CDR3 has 12 amino acids. The CDR3 loop is CASSLSNHEAFF. The DNA of the CDR3 is TGTGCCAGCAGTTTATCCAACCATGAAGCTTTCTTT.

This rearrangement joins TRBV7-2 to TRBJ1-2; 8 bases line up with TRBD1. Germline lookup yields CDR1 SGHTA and CDR2 FQGNSA. Trimming at V came to 1 base and at J to 4 bases, leaving 5 bases not matched to a gene. The CDR3 runs 15 residues. DNA of the CDR3: TGTGCCAGCAGCTTAGACCCGGGACAGGTCTATGGCTACACCTTC. It codes for CASSLDPGQVYGYTF.

The genes are TRBV10-3 and TRBJ2-3; perhaps D is TRBD1 or TRBD2 (6 bases each). This CDR3 contains 21 residues. Germline V gene data show CDR1 as ENHRY and CDR2 as SYGVKD. With 0 bases removed from V and 14 bases from J, the gap between germline ends came to 39 bases. The CDR3 nucleotides are TGTGCCATCAGTGAGTCGGAATTACCTCCTCAACCGGCGACAGGCCGGGGAGGTCGGTATTTT. Amino acid sequence: CAISESELPPQPATGRGGRYF.

CDR3 sequence: CASSQDGAHEQYF. Written as DNA, the CDR3 is TGCGCCAGCAGCCAAGATGGGGCACACGAGCAGTACTTC. This chain connects TRBV4-3 to TRBJ2-7, with D possibly being TRBD1 (5 bases). The length of the CDR3 is 13 residues. The V and J ends lost 0 bases and 5 bases respectively, with 8 bases between them. CDR1 is LGHNA and CDR2 is YSLEER in the germline V gene.

The J gene is TRBJ2-7, the V gene TRBV11-2; maybe TRBD2 (5 bases). The length of the CDR3 is 14 residues. The ends were cut back, 6 bases at V and 6 bases at J, with 18 bases in the middle. Germline V gene data show CDR1 as SGHAT and CDR2 as FQNNGV. The CDR3 nucleotides read TGTGCCAGCAGTGGACTTAGCGAGAGGACCGAGCAGTACGTC. This translates into CASSGLSERTEQYV.

This rearrangement joins TRBV4-3 to TRBJ2-2, with D possibly being TRBD2 (6 bases). The CDR3 is 16 residues long. V lost 1 base to trimming and J lost 1 base, with 10 bases between them. Germline V CDR1 and CDR2: LGHNA, YSLEER. CDR3 residues: CASSQGPGENTGELFF. The CDR3 nucleotides are TGCGCCAGCAGCCAAGGGCCGGGGGAGAACACCGGGGAGCTGTTTTTT.

V usage is TRBV7-8 and J usage is TRBJ1-1; no reliable D call. The germline CDR1 and CDR2 sequences are SGHVS and FQNEAQ. The CDR3 totals 13 residues. V was clipped by 8 bases and J by 1 base, with 11 bases between them. For the CDR3, the DNA is TGTGCCAGCGGGGTTCCGAGGAACACTGAAGCTTTCTTT. It specifies CASGVPRNTEAFF. Together with reference TRBV7-8 and TRBJ1-1, the CDR3 gives the full variable domain: GAGVSQSPRYKVAKRGQDVALRCDPISGHVSLFWYQQALGQGPEFLTYFQNEAQLDKSGLPSDRFFAERPEGSVSTLKIQRTQQEDSAVYLCASGVPRNTEAFFGQGTRLTVV.

The chain links TRBV6-1 to TRBJ1-3; D is unresolved. V was shortened by 6 bases and J by 0 bases, with 6 bases between the two germline ends. Germline loops: CDR1 MNHNS, CDR2 SASEGT. The CDR3 extends over 13 amino acids. For the CDR3, the DNA is TGTGCCAGCAGGCAACGCTCTGGAAACACCATATATTTT. Residues: CASRQRSGNTIYF.

In its sample, this clonotype was seen a few times. The J gene is TRBJ2-7, the V gene TRBV6-6; TRBD2 matches 8 bases. Germline CDR1 is MNHNY and CDR2 is SVGAGI (reference sequence). J lost 6 bases, V lost 6 bases, and 13 bases had no gene match. The CDR3 is made up of 15 amino acids. The CDR3 region is CASRARWREDAEQYV. Written as DNA, the CDR3 is TGTGCCAGCAGGGCACGGTGGCGGGAGGACGCCGAGCAGTACGTC.